The 12 T cell receptor beta chains reported below all come from one sample, sequenced in a study of CD4 and CD8 cells across lung adenocarcinoma regions. TCRdb independently ran MiXCR on the PCR reads; one entry per CDR3 protein. The sample contains tens of thousands of distinct CDR3 sequences, roughly half of which appear only once. Sequenced input: CD4+ T cells from the center of a lung tumor. The receptors stem from a male donor with lung adenocarcinoma. The CD4 and CD8 labels of this study may be unreliable.

At least ten counts were recorded for this clonotype. The rearrangement uses TRBV10-2 and TRBJ2-5, with D maybe TRBD2 (6 bases). The J call may be in error: the DNA end matches TRBJ2-7 better. CDR3 length: 14 amino acids. Germline V CDR1 and CDR2: WSHSY, SAAADI. CDR3 sequence reads: CASSELGGDYEQYF. Written as DNA, the CDR3 is TGCGCCAGCAGTGAGTTAGGAGGGGACTACGAGCAGTACTTC.

The chain is built from TRBV27 and TRBJ2-2; 11 bases are a match to TRBD2. This CDR3 region has 15 residues. Germline values: CDR1 MNHEY, CDR2 SMNVEV (reference sequence). V shed 7 bases, J shed 16 bases, and the junction held 17 bases outside the gene matches. The CDR3 DNA is TGTGCCAGCATAGCGGGAGGGCTTGGCACCGGTACGCAGTTTTTT. Translated: CASIAGGLGTGTQFF.

The V call is TRBV7-6, the J call TRBJ1-1, with 10 bases fitting TRBD1. CDR1 SGHVS and CDR2 FNYEAQ come from the germline V gene. The CDR3 runs 15 residues. The trim removed 1 base at V and 5 bases at J, leaving 4 bases unmatched. CDR3 DNA sequence: TGTGCCAGCAGCTTAGGGGACAGGGGTGTAACTGAAGCTTTCTTT. It encodes CASSLGDRGVTEAFF.

The chain uses TRBV6-4 and TRBJ2-5, with D possibly TRBD2 on 7 matching bases. The DNA matches TRBJ2-3 better at its end, which makes the J call doubtful. In germline, CDR1 is MRHNA, CDR2 SNTAGT. The CDR3 runs to 15 residues. CDR3 region: CAGSDGGGSPETQYF. CDR3 in DNA: TGTGCCGGGAGTGACGGGGGCGGGAGCCCAGAGACCCAGTATTTT.

CDR3 loop: CASSLEGTAKGNQPQHF. The CDR3 nucleotides are TGTGCCAGCAGCTTAGAGGGGACAGCGAAGGGCAATCAGCCCCAGCATTTT. The rearrangement links TRBV7-6 to TRBJ1-5, with 7 bases lining up with TRBD1. The CDR3 totals 17 residues. Germline V gives CDR1 SGHVS, CDR2 FNYEAQ. V shed 1 base and J 2 bases; nucleotides not matched to a gene: 8.

This clonotype appeared a few times. V and J are TRBV7-3 and TRBJ2-2; TRBD2 is a possible D gene (6 bases). Germline CDR1 is SGHTA and CDR2 is FQGTGA. V was shortened by 2 bases and J by 8 bases, with 12 bases between the two germline ends. The CDR3 runs 14 residues. CDR3: CASSLDGTSGELFF. The DNA of the CDR3 is TGTGCCAGCAGCTTAGACGGGACTTCGGGGGAGCTGTTTTTT.

The gene calls are TRBV4-1 and TRBJ2-3; 10 nucleotides align to TRBD2. The CDR3 is 17 residues long. Germline CDR1 and CDR2: MGHRA and YSYEKL. After removal of 3 bases from V and 6 bases from J, the junction contained 12 bases not matched to a gene. The CDR3 DNA is TGCGCCAGCAGCCAGATCGGGGCTAGCGGGAGCTTGGATACGCAGTATTTT. Protein sequence: CASSQIGASGSLDTQYF.

This clonotype was found many times. The chain uses TRBV6-5 and TRBJ2-2; D possibly matches TRBD1 or TRBD2 (5 bases each). Germline loops: CDR1 MNHEY, CDR2 SVGAGI. The CDR3 loop spans 15 amino acids. V was trimmed by 6 bases and J by 13 bases, leaving 24 bases between them. CDR3 DNA sequence: TGTGCCAGCAGACTCCAGTCCGGAATCCCCGGGACGCTGTTTTTT. This encodes CASRLQSGIPGTLFF.

The chain carries TRBV9 and TRBJ2-1; 7 bases fit TRBD2. Germline lookup yields CDR1 SGDLS and CDR2 YYNGEE. With 0 bases clipped from V and 3 bases from J, the junction kept 3 bases outside the gene matches. This CDR3 spans 15 amino acids. The CDR3 DNA reads TGTGCCAGCAGCGTAGACCTAGCGGTCTACAATGAGCAGTTCTTC. Translating gives CASSVDLAVYNEQFF.

As concerns this clonotype: Just one base apart from a much larger clone, this may be a read error. This rearrangement joins TRBV20-1 to TRBJ2-1, with no clear D. CDR1 DFQATT and CDR2 SNEGSKA come from the germline V gene (reference sequence). The V gene lost 5 bases and the J gene lost 13 bases, with 12 bases spanning the gap. This CDR3 contains 10 residues. The CDR3 sequence: CSAYQETQFF. Here the CDR3 DNA reads TGCAGTGCTTATCAGGAGACCCAGTTCTTC.

Ten or more counts support this clonotype. The CDR3 DNA follows: TGTGCCAGCAGTTACTCGACAGGAAATAACTATGGCTACACCTTC. Protein: CASSYSTGNNYGYTF. V gene TRBV6-5 combines with J gene TRBJ1-2; tentative D call: TRBD1 (6 bases). With 0 bases removed from V and 1 base from J, the gap between germline ends came to 9 bases. Per germline, CDR1 MNHEY and CDR2 SVGAGI. This CDR3 has 15 amino acids.

A word on this clonotype: At one end the junction does not follow the germline gene, possibly because of a read error. This rearrangement joins TRBV10-1 to TRBJ2-4, with D unclear. Looked up from germline, CDR1 is WNHNN and CDR2 is SYGVQD (reference sequence). The CDR3 is made up of 17 amino acids. CDR3 DNA sequence: TGCGCCAGCAGTGATGGTGGTAGCAGTTTTGCCAAAGACACGCAGTACTTT. This codes for CASSDGGSSFAKDTQYF.